The rows below give T cell receptor beta chains drawn from one sample of a study of human T cells and chemical hapten exposure. Each CDR3 protein is one row after TCRdb ran MiXCR on the RACE reads. The sample has tens of thousands of distinct CDR3 sequences; over 9.5% are singletons. The source was whole blood, collected in connection with sensitization to the hapten diphenylcyclopropenone (DPC). All receptors come from a man between 40 and 49 years old with alopecia areata. Some clones in this sample may be carry-over from other donors' samples. Both conserved end residues are part of each CDR3. Each record gives: clone size, J gene, V gene, D gene, CDR3 length, CDR3 DNA, CDR3 protein. The D gene is left open where the match is weak. The size field is filled for only some rows; it gives once, few, many or a size class.

many,TRBJ1-6,TRBV20-1,.,15,TGCAGTGCTAGAGAACCTAGCTCCTATAATTCACCCCTCCACTTT,CSAREPSSYNSPLHF
.,TRBJ2-5,TRBV12-3/TRBV12-4,.,16,TGTGCCAGCAGTTTAGGCCAATCCGGACGGGAGGAGACCCAGTACTTC,CASSLGQSGREETQYF
many,TRBJ2-1,TRBV12-3/TRBV12-4,.,12,TGTGCCAGCAGTTTACGGGGCAATGAGCAGTTCTTC,CASSLRGNEQFF
.,TRBJ2-3,TRBV5-1,TRBD2,16,TGCGCCAGCAGCTTGGTGGCGGGAGGCAGGGCAGATACGCAGTATTTT,CASSLVAGGRADTQYF
many,TRBJ2-6,TRBV6-5,.,16,TGTGCCAGCAGACCCCCAGGCCGCTCTGGGGCCAACGTCCTGACTTTC,CASRPPGRSGANVLTF
many,TRBJ2-3,TRBV18,TRBD2,15,TGTGCCAGCTCACCACCGGGACTAGCAGCAGATACGCAGTATTTT,CASSPPGLAADTQYF
.,TRBJ1-5,TRBV5-1,.,15,TGCGCCAGCAGCTTGGGGTCCAGGGACAATCAGCCCCAGCATTTT,CASSLGSRDNQPQHF
few,TRBJ2-1,TRBV28,.,11,TGTGCCAGCAGTGGGTGGAATGAGCAGTTCTTC,CASSGWNEQFF
.,TRBJ2-4,TRBV6-2/TRBV6-3,.,14,TGTGCCAGCAGTTACGGGACAGCCAAAAACATTCAGTACTTC,CASSYGTAKNIQYF
.,TRBJ2-2,TRBV14,.,16,TGTGCCAGCAGCCGGGGGACGGGAGTAGTGACCGGGGAGCTGTTTTTT,CASSRGTGVVTGELFF
.,TRBJ1-2,TRBV5-4,TRBD1,14,TGTGCCAGCAGTACAGGGGGCGAGGACTATGGCTACACCTTC,CASSTGGEDYGYTF
few,TRBJ2-3,TRBV25-1,.,16,TGTGCCAGCAGTGCACCCCCCCTCTGGGACACAGATACGCAGTATTTT,CASSAPPLWDTDTQYF
.,TRBJ2-5,TRBV6-2/TRBV6-3,.,15,TGTGCCAGCAGTAACCCTTTTATTTTCCAAGAGACCCAGTACTTC,CASSNPFIFQETQYF
.,TRBJ2-6,TRBV9,.,12,TGTGCCTCGGGGCATGGGGCCAACGTCCTGACTTTC,CASGHGANVLTF
once,TRBJ1-2,TRBV5-1,.,14,TGCGCCAGCAGCTTGGAACAGGCTAACTATGGCTACACCTTC,CASSLEQANYGYTF
many,TRBJ1-1,TRBV20-1,.,14,TGCAGTGCTAGCACCGGGACATCGAACACTGAAGCTTTCTTT,CSASTGTSNTEAFF
few,TRBJ2-3,TRBV4-3,.,17,TGCGCCAGCAGCCAGGCTGCAGGGCCGGTTCCCACAGATACGCAGTATTTT,CASSQAAGPVPTDTQYF
.,TRBJ2-3,TRBV11-3,.,16,TGTGCCAGCAGCCCCGGACGGGAGCGGGCCACAGATACGCAGTATTTT,CASSPGRERATDTQYF
many,TRBJ1-5,TRBV6-5,.,19,TGTGCCAGCAGTGCAGTGACGGCTCCAGACGTTAATAGCAATCAGCCCCAGCATTTT,CASSAVTAPDVNSNQPQHF
many,TRBJ1-1,TRBV7-9,.,9,TGTGCCAGCAACACTGAAGCTTTCTTT,CASNTEAFF